The 5 T cell receptor beta chains reported below all come from one sample, sequenced in a study of molecular identifiers for immune sequencing clone quantification. Each CDR3 protein is one row after TCRdb ran MiXCR on the PCR reads. Of over 550,000 distinct CDR3 sequences in the sample, over 25% were seen once. Sequencing was performed on naive CD8+ T cells from blood, with Jurkat cell RNA spiked in. The subset was: FACS-sorted CD8+CD4-CCR7+CD45RA+ naive T cells. Every receptor here comes from a human donor in good health. Some libraries in this study had Jurkat cell RNA spiked in.

Ten or more counts support this clonotype. CDR3 sequence: CASSLPRTGSDTEAFF. Written as DNA, the CDR3 is TGTGCCAGCAGCTTACCGAGGACAGGGTCGGACACTGAAGCTTTCTTT. V and J are TRBV7-9 and TRBJ1-1; TRBD1 matches 8 bases. Germline loops: CDR1 SEHNR, CDR2 FQNEAQ (reference sequence). V dropped 2 bases and J dropped 3; count of bases not matched to a gene: 8. This CDR3 region has 16 residues.

This clonotype was seen many times. The chain is built from TRBV2 and TRBJ2-1; 8 nucleotides match TRBD2. The germline gives CDR1 SNHLY, CDR2 FYNNEI. The ends lost 1 base at V and 5 bases at J; junction bases unmatched: 4. The CDR3 extends over 15 amino acids. Here the CDR3 DNA reads TGTGCCAGCAGTGAAGGACTAGCGATTAACAATGAGCAGTTCTTC. Translation: CASSEGLAINNEQFF. Supplemented by reference TRBV2 and TRBJ2-1, the full variable domain reads EPEVTQTPSHQVTQMGQEVILRCVPISNHLYFYWYRQILGQKVEFLVSFYNNEISEKSEIFDDQFSVERPDGSNFTLKIRSTKLEDSAMYFCASSEGLAINNEQFFGPGTRLTVL.

A remark on this clonotype: A read error may explain this, as a much larger clone is one base away. Because it lacks the conserved phenylalanine or tryptophan at the end, this CDR3 is likely a read error. This chain joins TRBV20-1 and TRBJ2-7, with a weak D call TRBD2 (5 bases). Between the trimmed V and J ends, which lost 3 bases and 2 bases, there was a span of 11 bases. The CDR3 sequence is 13 residues long. Germline V gene sequence: CDR1 DFQATT, CDR2 SNEGSKA (reference sequence). In nucleotides, the CDR3 is TGCAGTGCTAGGACTATGTCTGCCTACGAGCAGTACCTC. Amino acids: CSARTMSAYEQYL.

This clonotype was picked up many times. DNA of the CDR3: TGTGCCAGCAGGGCGGTGAACACCGGGGAGCTGTTTTTT. It is translated as CASRAVNTGELFF. V gene TRBV27 combines with J gene TRBJ2-2; D is undetermined. The germline V gene encodes CDR1 MNHEY and CDR2 SMNVEV (reference sequence). V was trimmed by 6 bases and J by 1 base, leaving 6 bases between them. The CDR3 consists of 13 residues.

This clonotype was detected ten times or more. J is TRBJ1-5 and V is TRBV6-2 or TRBV6-3; no clear D gene. Germline CDR1 reads MNHEY; CDR2 reads SVGEGT. The V gene lost 7 bases and the J gene lost 4 bases, with 8 bases spanning the gap. The length of the CDR3 is 12 residues. CDR3 residues: CASTSPNQPQHF. As DNA, the CDR3 is TGTGCCAGCACCTCACCTAATCAGCCCCAGCATTTT.